The 20 T cell receptor beta chains given below trace back to one sample, sequenced in a study of beta chain features in type 1 diabetes. Reverse transcribing all isolated RNA meant expressed TCRB transcripts were sequenced. Sequenced by immunoSEQ multiplex PCR; TCRdb stores in-frame clones only, minus some. This sample has roughly 500,000 clones, with about 10% found just once. Sequenced input: naive CD4+ T cells from blood. Receptors originate from a woman between 18 and 29 years old in good health.

Written as DNA, the CDR3 is TGTGCCAGCTCACCACCCTCGGAGGAGACCCAGTACTTC. The encoded protein is CASSPPSEETQYF. The chain uses TRBV18 and TRBJ2-5; D is uncertain. The CDR3 spans 13 residues. Between the trimmed V and J ends, which lost 0 bases and 5 bases, there was a span of 7 bases. CDR1 and CDR2 from the germline V gene are KGHSH and LQKENI.

This clone was picked up a small number of times. V and J are TRBV30 and TRBJ1-3; D ambiguous. Trimming left V 4 bases short and J 4 bases short, with 8 bases between. Looked up from germline, CDR1 is GTSNPN and CDR2 is SVGIG (reference sequence). The CDR3 extends over 12 amino acids. Written as DNA, the CDR3 is TGTGCCTGGAATAGTCGCGGAAACACCATATATTTT. Translation: CAWNSRGNTIYF. The full variable domain, its missing parts supplied by reference TRBV30 and TRBJ1-3, is SQTIHQWPATLVQPVGSPLSLECTVEGTSNPNLYWYRQAAGRGLQLLFYSVGIGQISSEVPQNLSASRPQDRQFILSSKKLLLSDSGFYLCAWNSRGNTIYFGEGSWLTVV.

This clone was detected only a few times. The chain couples TRBV15 to TRBJ2-6, with D hard to call. Trimming removed 3 bases from V and 0 bases from J, with 3 bases in between. This CDR3 region has 14 residues. The germline V gene has CDR1 LNHNV and CDR2 YYDKDF (reference sequence). The CDR3 coding sequence is TGTGCCACCAGCAGCCCCTCTGGGGCCAACGTCCTGACTTTC. It codes for CATSSPSGANVLTF.

The V gene is TRBV5-1, the J gene TRBJ2-1; either TRBD1 or TRBD2 may supply D (5 bases each). V was trimmed by 4 bases and J by 8 bases, leaving 19 bases between them. Germline lookup yields CDR1 SGHRS and CDR2 YFSETQ. This CDR3 has 15 residues. The CDR3 loop reads CASSPTGWGIDEQFF. The CDR3 nucleotides are TGCGCCAGCAGCCCTACGGGGTGGGGGATCGATGAGCAGTTCTTC.

The V and J genes are TRBV4-3 and TRBJ2-3; TRBD1 is a possible D gene (6 bases). Germline CDR1 and CDR2: LGHNA and YSLEER. With 2 bases removed from V and 3 bases from J, the gap between germline ends came to 18 bases. The CDR3 has 17 residues. The CDR3 here is CASSQLRAQGRTDTQYF. The DNA for the CDR3 is TGCGCCAGCAGCCAACTCCGGGCCCAGGGGAGAACAGATACGCAGTATTTT.

This clone was picked up a small number of times. This chain connects TRBV7-9 to TRBJ2-3; the D is unclear. Germline CDR1 is SEHNR and CDR2 is FQNEAQ (reference sequence). The CDR3 extends over 13 amino acids. V dropped 1 base and J dropped 6 bases, with 8 bases sitting between them. CDR3 sequence (DNA): TGTGCCAGCAGCTTAGTAGGGCTGGATACGCAGTATTTT. This encodes CASSLVGLDTQYF. Full variable domain (missing parts from reference TRBV7-9 and TRBJ2-3): DTGVSQNPRHKITKRGQNVTFRCDPISEHNRLYWYRQTLGQGPEFLTYFQNEAQLEKSRLLSDRFSAERPKGSFSTLEIQRTEQGDSAMYLCASSLVGLDTQYFGPGTRLTVL.

This clone was seen a handful of times. This sequence joins TRBV4-2 and TRBJ2-2; D gene unclear. Trimming removed 5 bases at V and 4 bases at J, with 14 bases between. CDR1 LGHNA and CDR2 YNFKEQ come from the germline V gene. The CDR3 spans 15 residues. CDR3 protein: CASSGAQRVTGELFF. The CDR3 coding sequence is TGTGCCAGCAGCGGCGCTCAAAGGGTCACCGGGGAGCTGTTTTTT.

This clone was counted between two and nine times. The rearrangement uses TRBV7-3 and TRBJ2-3, with 10 bases fitting TRBD2. V was pared by 1 base and J by 2 bases, with 12 bases of the junction left unmatched. Germline V gene sequence: CDR1 SGHTA, CDR2 FQGTGA. CDR3 length equals 19 residues. CDR3 sequence: CASSLKAGTSERNTDTQYF. DNA of the CDR3: TGTGCCAGCAGCTTAAAGGCCGGGACTAGCGAGCGAAACACAGATACGCAGTATTTT.

The rearrangement uses TRBV5-1 and TRBJ2-3; 8 nucleotides match TRBD1. Losses at the gene ends were 2 bases for V and 5 bases for J; bases not matched to a gene: 7. The CDR3 is 15 residues long. Germline loops: CDR1 SGHRS, CDR2 YFSETQ. The CDR3 region has the DNA TGCGCCAGCAGCTTACAGGGGGGACCCAAAGATACGCAGTATTTT. Protein sequence: CASSLQGGPKDTQYF.

This clone was observed a handful of times. The rearrangement joins TRBV30 to TRBJ2-7; 14 bases are shared with TRBD2. The V gene end was trimmed by 0 bases and the J gene end by 3 bases; junction bases not matched to a gene: 7. The CDR3 is 17 residues long. Germline CDR1 is GTSNPN and CDR2 is SVGIG (reference sequence). DNA for the CDR3: TGTGCCTGGAGTGTACACCGGACTAGCGGGAGGCTCTACGAGCAGTACTTC. Translated: CAWSVHRTSGRLYEQYF.

The chain couples TRBV5-1 to TRBJ2-3; maybe TRBD2 (6 bases). Germline assignment: CDR1 SGHRS and CDR2 YFSETQ. The CDR3 contains 14 residues. Trimming removed 0 bases at V and 7 bases at J, with 12 bases between. CDR3 protein: CASSLGAGSYTQYF. The DNA for the CDR3 is TGCGCCAGCAGCTTGGGCGCGGGGTCTTATACGCAGTATTTT. Looking up the rest from reference TRBV5-1 and TRBJ2-3 gives the full variable domain: KAGVTQTPRYLIKTRGQQVTLSCSPISGHRSVSWYQQTPGQGLQFLFEYFSETQRNKGNFPGRFSGRQFSNSRSEMNVSTLELGDSALYLCASSLGAGSYTQYFGPGTRLTVL.

This clone showed up just a few times. V is TRBV9 and J is TRBJ2-6; D might be TRBD1 or TRBD2, each matching 5 bases. CDR3 size: 16 residues. Germline V gene sequence: CDR1 SGDLS, CDR2 YYNGEE. Trimming cost V 2 bases and J 3 bases, with 12 bases left between them. The CDR3 loop reads CASSVGPSRGANVLTF. CDR3 sequence (DNA): TGTGCCAGCAGCGTGGGACCGTCTCGTGGGGCCAACGTCCTGACTTTC.

CDR3 sequence: CASSVALENTEAFF. CDR3 in DNA: TGTGCCAGCAGCGTAGCTCTAGAGAACACTGAAGCTTTCTTT. The rearrangement uses TRBV9 and TRBJ1-1; D gene ambiguous. V was trimmed by 0 bases and J by 1 base, leaving 7 bases between them. The length of the CDR3 is 14 residues. The V gene's germline CDR1 is SGDLS and CDR2 YYNGEE.

This clone was recorded a few times. The rearrangement joins TRBV7-2 to TRBJ1-2, with 7 nucleotides matching TRBD1. CDR3 length equals 14 residues. Germline-derived CDR1 and CDR2 are SGHTA and FQGNSA. With V trimmed by 5 bases and J by 3 bases, 6 bases remained unmatched. The CDR3 loop reads CASSPQGLDYGYTF. CDR3 in DNA: TGTGCCAGCAGCCCACAGGGGCTGGACTATGGCTACACCTTC.

This chain connects TRBV29-1 to TRBJ2-5; D call uncertain. With the DNA end fitting TRBJ2-7 better, the J assignment may be wrong. Germline CDR1 and CDR2: SQVTM and ANQGSEA. The CDR3 is made up of 14 amino acids. The CDR3 DNA follows: TGCAGCGTCCGTTCCCCGGTGGGCTCCTACGAGCAGTACTTC. Translation gives CSVRSPVGSYEQYF.

The rearrangement links TRBV28 to TRBJ1-4, with 8 bases lining up with TRBD1. V lost 6 bases and J lost 15; bases outside the gene matches: 9. Germline V gene sequence: CDR1 MDHEN, CDR2 SYDVKM. This CDR3 has 12 amino acids. The CDR3 region is CASRPRRGQVFF. CDR3 DNA sequence: TGTGCCAGCAGACCACGTCGGGGACAGGTGTTTTTT.

This clone has more than one count but fewer than ten. This chain links TRBV7-6 with TRBJ2-5; D tentatively reads TRBD1 or TRBD2 (5 bases each). Germline V lookup: CDR1 SGHVS, CDR2 FNYEAQ. The CDR3 is 15 residues long. The V end was cut by 2 bases, the J end by 3 bases, with 13 bases between. The CDR3 region has the DNA TGTGCCAGCAGCTTAAGGACTGGGGACGAAGAGACCCAGTACTTC. This gives the protein CASSLRTGDEETQYF.

The gene calls are TRBV10-3 and TRBJ1-6; 9 nucleotides line up with TRBD1. From germline, CDR1 is ENHRY and CDR2 SYGVKD. V shed 7 bases and J 8 bases; nucleotides not matched to a gene: 3. This CDR3 has 13 amino acids. This CDR3 reads CAITRDRDSPLHF. The DNA for the CDR3 is TGTGCCATCACCCGGGACAGGGATTCACCCCTCCACTTT.

The table lists this clone with a count of one. The sample holds other DNA sequences that translate to the same CDR3. This chain links TRBV5-1 with TRBJ2-3; D call uncertain. The CDR3 extends over 13 amino acids. Germline CDR1 is SGHRS and CDR2 is YFSETQ. The V end lost 0 bases, the J end lost 2 bases, and 4 bases lay between the germline ends. CDR3 nucleotide sequence: TGCGCCAGCAGCTTGGAGGCCACAGATACGCAGTATTTT. As protein: CASSLEATDTQYF.

This clone turned up a few times. The chain uses TRBV5-6 and TRBJ2-2; D remains ambiguous. The CDR3 has 13 residues. The V gene lost 0 bases and the J gene lost 4 bases, with 4 bases spanning the gap. Germline loops: CDR1 SGHDT, CDR2 YYEEEE. In DNA form, the CDR3 reads TGTGCCAGCAGCTTGGGGAGCACCGGGGAGCTGTTTTTT. As protein: CASSLGSTGELFF.